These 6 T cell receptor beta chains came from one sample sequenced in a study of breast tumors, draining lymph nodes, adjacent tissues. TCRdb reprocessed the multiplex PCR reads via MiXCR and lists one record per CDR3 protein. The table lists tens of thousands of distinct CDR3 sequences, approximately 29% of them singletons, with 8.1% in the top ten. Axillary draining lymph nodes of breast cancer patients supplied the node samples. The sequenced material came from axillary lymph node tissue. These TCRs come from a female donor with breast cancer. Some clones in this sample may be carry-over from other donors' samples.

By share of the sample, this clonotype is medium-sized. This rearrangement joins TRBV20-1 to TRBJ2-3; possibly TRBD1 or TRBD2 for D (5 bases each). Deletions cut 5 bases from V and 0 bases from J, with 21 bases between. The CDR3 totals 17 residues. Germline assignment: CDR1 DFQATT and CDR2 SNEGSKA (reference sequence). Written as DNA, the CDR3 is TGCAGTGCTTGGAACTCGGGACGGACAACTAGCACAGATACGCAGTATTTT. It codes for CSAWNSGRTTSTDTQYF.

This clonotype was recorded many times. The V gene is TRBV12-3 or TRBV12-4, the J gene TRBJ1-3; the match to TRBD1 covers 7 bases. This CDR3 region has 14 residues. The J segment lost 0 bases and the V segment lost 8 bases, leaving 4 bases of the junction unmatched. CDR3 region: CASRDSSSGNTIYF. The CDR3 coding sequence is TGTGCCAGCCGGGACAGCAGCTCTGGAAACACCATATATTTT.

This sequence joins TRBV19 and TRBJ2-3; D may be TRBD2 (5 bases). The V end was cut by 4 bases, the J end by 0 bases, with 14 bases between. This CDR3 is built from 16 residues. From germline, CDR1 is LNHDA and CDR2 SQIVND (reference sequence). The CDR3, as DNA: TGTGCCAGTAGTACGACTACCTCATCTAGCACAGATACGCAGTATTTT. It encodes CASSTTTSSSTDTQYF. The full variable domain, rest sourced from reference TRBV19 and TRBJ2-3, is DGGITQSPKYLFRKEGQNVTLSCEQNLNHDAMYWYRQDPGQGLRLIYYSQIVNDFQKGDIAEGYSVSREKKESFPLTVTSAQKNPTAFYLCASSTTTSSSTDTQYFGPGTRLTVL.

The CDR3 DNA reads TGTGCCAGTAGTGGGAGCGGCAATCAGCCCCAGCATTTT. It codes for CASSGSGNQPQHF. The chain employs TRBV19 and TRBJ1-5; D gene uncertain. The CDR3 loop spans 13 amino acids. Per germline, CDR1 LNHDA and CDR2 SQIVND (reference sequence). V was shortened by 5 bases and J by 2 bases, with 7 bases between the two germline ends.

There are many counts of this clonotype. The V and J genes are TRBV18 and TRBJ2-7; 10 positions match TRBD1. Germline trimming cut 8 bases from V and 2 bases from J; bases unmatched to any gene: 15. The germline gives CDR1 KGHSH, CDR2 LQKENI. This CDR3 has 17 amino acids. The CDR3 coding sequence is TGTGCCAGCGGAATCTCCGGGACAGGGGCCACTACCTACGAGCAGTACTTC. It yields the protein CASGISGTGATTYEQYF.

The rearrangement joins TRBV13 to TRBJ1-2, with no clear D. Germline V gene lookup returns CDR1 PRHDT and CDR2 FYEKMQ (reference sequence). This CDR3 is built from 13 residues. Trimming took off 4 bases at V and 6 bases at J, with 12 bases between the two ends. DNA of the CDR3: TGTGCCAGCAGCTGGCCGGAAATAGATGGCTACACCTTC. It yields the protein CASSWPEIDGYTF.